The sequence of this T cell receptor beta chain was determined in a study of blood T cell repertoires in COVID-19. In the study overall: Sites in the United States, Italy and Spain provided acute and convalescent COVID-19 samples. The cDNA or gDNA used as material had been derived from T cells, B-cell-depleted T cells, or PBMCs.

The CDR3 consists of 14 residues. Germline V gene lookup returns CDR1 KGHSH and CDR2 LQKENI. V dropped 3 bases and J dropped 10 bases, with 16 bases sitting between them. Per the original methods: Estimated nucleated cell counts came from reference gene primer amplification. Clones were read by immunoSEQ multiplex PCR, and TCRdb kept only the in-frame ones, dropping some. V and J calls and clone size are those listed in that table; D and trimming were worked out from the DNA. The table records tens of thousands of clones, 75% to 85% of them present only once. V is TRBV18 and J is TRBJ2-1; D might be TRBD2 (6 bases). Material: peripheral blood. This TCR was recovered from an elderly woman with acute or convalescent COVID-19. As DNA, the CDR3 is TGTGCCAGCTCACCGGGACTGGACCGTCGGGAGCAGTTCTTC. Amino acid sequence: CASSPGLDRREQFF.